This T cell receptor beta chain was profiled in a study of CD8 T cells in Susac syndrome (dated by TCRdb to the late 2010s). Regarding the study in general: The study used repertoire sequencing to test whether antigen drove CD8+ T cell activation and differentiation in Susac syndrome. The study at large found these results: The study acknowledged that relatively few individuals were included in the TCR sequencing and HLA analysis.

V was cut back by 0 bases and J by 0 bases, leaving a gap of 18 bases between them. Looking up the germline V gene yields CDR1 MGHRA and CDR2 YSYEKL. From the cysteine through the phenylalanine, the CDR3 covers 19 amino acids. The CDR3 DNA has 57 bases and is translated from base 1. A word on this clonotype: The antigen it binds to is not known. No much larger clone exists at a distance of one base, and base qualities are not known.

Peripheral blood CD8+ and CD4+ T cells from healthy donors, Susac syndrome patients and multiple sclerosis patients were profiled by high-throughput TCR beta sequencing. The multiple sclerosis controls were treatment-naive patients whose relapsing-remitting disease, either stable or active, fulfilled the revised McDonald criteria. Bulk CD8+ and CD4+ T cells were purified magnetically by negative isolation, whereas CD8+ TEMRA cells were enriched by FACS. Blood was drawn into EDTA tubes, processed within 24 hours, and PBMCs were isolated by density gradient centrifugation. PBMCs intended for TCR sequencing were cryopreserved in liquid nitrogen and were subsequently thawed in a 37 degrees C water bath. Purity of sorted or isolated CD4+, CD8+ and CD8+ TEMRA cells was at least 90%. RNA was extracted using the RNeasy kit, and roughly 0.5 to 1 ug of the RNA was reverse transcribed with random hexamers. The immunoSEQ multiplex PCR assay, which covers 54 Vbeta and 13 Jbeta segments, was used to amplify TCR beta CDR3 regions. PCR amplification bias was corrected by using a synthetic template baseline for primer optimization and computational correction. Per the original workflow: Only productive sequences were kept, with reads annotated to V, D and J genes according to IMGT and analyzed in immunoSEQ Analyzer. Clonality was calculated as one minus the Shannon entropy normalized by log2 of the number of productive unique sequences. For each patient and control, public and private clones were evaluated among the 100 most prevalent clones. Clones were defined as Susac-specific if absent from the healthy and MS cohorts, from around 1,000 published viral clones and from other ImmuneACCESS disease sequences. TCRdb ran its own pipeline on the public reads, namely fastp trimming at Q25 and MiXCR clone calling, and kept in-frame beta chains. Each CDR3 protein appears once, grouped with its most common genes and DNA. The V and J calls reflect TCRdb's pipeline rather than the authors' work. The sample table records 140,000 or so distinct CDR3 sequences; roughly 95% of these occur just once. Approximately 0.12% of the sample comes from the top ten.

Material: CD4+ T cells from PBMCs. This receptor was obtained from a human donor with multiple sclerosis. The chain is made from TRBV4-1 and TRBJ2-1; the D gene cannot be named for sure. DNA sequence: TGCGCCAGCAGCCAAGATGCGGTGGCGTCTTGGAGCTCCTACAATGAGCAGTTCTTC. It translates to CASSQDAVASWSSYNEQFF.